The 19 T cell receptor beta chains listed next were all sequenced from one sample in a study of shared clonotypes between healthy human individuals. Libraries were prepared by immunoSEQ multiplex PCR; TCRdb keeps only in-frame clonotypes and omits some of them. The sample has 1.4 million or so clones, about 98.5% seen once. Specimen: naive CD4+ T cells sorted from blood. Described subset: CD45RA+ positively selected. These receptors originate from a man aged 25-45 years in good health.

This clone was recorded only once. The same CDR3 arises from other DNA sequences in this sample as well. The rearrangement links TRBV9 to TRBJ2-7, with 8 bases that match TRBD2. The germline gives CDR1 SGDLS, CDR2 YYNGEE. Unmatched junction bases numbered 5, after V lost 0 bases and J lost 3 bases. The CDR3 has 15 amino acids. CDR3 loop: CASSVGLAGIYEQYF. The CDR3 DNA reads TGTGCCAGCAGCGTAGGGCTAGCGGGCATCTACGAGCAGTACTTC.

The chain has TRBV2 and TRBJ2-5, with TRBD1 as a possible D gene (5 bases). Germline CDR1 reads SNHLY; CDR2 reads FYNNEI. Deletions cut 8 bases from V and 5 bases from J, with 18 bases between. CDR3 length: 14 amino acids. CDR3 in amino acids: CASEQANPWETQYF. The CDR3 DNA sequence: TGTGCCAGCGAACAGGCGAATCCATGGGAGACCCAGTACTTC.

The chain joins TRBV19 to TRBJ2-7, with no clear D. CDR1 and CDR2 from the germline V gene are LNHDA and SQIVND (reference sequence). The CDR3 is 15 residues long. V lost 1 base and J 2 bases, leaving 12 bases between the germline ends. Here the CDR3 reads CASSIGTLYPYEQYF. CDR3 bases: TGTGCCAGTAGTATAGGAACACTATATCCCTACGAGCAGTACTTC.

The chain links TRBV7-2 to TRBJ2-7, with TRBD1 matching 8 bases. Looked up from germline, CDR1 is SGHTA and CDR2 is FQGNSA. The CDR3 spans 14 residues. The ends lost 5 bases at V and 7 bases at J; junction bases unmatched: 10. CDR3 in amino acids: CASSDGTGLREQYF. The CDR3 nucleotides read TGTGCCAGCAGCGACGGGACAGGACTTCGGGAGCAGTACTTC.

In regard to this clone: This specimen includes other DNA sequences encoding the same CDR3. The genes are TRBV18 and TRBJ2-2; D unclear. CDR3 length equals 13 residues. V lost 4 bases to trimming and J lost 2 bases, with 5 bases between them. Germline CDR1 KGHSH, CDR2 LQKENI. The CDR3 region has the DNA TGTGCCAGCTCACAAGGAAACACCGGGGAGCTGTTTTTT. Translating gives CASSQGNTGELFF.

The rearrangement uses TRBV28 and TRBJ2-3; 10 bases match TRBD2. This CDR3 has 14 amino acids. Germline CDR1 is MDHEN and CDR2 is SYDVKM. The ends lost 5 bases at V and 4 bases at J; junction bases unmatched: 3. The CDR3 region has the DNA TGTGCCAGCAGTCAAGCGGGAGGGGCAGATACGCAGTATTTT. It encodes CASSQAGGADTQYF.

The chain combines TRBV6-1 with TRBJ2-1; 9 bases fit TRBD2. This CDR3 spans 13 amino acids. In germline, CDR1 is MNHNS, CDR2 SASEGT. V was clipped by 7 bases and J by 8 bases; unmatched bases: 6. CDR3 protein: CASNPSGTDEQFF. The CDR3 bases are TGTGCCAGCAATCCTAGCGGGACGGATGAGCAGTTCTTC.

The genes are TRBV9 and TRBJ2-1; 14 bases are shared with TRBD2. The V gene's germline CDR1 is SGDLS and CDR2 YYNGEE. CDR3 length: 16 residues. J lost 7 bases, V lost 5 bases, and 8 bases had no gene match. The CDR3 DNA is TGTGCCAGCAGAGGACCGGGACTAGCGGGGGAGAATGAGCAGTTCTTC. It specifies CASRGPGLAGENEQFF.

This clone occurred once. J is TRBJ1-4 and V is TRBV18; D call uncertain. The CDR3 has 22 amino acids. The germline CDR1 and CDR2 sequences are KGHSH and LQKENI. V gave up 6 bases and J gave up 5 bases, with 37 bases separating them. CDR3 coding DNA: TGTGCCAGCTCTCTCCTTACCCTAAGCCAATTCGGACGCTCCGAGGGAAATGAAAAACTGTTTTTT. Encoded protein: CASSLLTLSQFGRSEGNEKLFF.

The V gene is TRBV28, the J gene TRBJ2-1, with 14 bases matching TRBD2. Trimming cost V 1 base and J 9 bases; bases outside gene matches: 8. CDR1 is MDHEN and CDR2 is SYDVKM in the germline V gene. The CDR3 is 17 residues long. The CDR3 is CASSLFRGLAGVGEQFF. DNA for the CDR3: TGTGCCAGCAGTTTATTCCGGGGACTAGCGGGAGTTGGTGAGCAGTTCTTC.

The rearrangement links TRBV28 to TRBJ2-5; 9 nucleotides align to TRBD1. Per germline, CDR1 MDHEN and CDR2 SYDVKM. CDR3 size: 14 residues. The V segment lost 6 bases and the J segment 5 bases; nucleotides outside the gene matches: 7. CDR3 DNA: TGTGCCAGCAGGTACAGGGGGCGCGTCGAGACCCAGTACTTC. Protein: CASRYRGRVETQYF.

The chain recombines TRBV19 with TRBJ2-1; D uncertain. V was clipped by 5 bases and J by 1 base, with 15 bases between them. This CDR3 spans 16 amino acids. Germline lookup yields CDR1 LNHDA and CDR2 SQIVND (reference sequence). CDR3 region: CASSGLLTSSYNEQFF. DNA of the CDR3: TGTGCCAGTAGTGGTCTCCTTACTTCGTCCTACAATGAGCAGTTCTTC.

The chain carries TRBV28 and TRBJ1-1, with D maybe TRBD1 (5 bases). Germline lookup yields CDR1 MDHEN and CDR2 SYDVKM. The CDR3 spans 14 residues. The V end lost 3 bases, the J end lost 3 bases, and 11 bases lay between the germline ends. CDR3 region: CASSFQGWDTEAFF. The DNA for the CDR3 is TGTGCCAGCAGTTTTCAGGGTTGGGACACTGAAGCTTTCTTT.

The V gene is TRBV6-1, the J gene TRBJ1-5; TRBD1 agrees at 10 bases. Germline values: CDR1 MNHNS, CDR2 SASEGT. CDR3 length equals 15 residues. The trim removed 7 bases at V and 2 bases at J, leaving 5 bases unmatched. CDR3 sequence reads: CASTTGTGGNQPQHF. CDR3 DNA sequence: TGTGCCAGCACTACCGGGACAGGGGGCAATCAGCCCCAGCATTTT.

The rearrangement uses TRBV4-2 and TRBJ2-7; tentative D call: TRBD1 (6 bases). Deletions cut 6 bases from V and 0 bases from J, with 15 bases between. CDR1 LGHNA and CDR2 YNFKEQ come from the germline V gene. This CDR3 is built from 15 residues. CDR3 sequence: CASRRRQESSYEQYF. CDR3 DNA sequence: TGTGCCAGCAGACGGAGACAGGAGAGCTCCTACGAGCAGTACTTC.

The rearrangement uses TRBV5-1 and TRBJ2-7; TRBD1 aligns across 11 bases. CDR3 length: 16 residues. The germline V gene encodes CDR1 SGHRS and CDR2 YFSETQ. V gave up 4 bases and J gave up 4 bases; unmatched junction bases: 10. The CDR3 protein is CASSILRDRGMYEQYF. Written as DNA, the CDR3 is TGCGCCAGCAGCATACTCCGGGACAGGGGGATGTACGAGCAGTACTTC.

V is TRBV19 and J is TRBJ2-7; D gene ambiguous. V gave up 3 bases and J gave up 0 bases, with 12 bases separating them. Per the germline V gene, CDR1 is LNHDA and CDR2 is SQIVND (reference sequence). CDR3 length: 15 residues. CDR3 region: CASSMAAVSSYEQYF. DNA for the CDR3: TGTGCCAGTAGTATGGCGGCGGTAAGCTCCTACGAGCAGTACTTC.

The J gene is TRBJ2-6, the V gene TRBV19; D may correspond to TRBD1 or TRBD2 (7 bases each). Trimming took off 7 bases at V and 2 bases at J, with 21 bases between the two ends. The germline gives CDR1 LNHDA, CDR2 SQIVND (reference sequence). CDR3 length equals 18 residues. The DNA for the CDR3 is TGTGCCAGTAACAGGGGAGGGGTCAGAGGTACTGGGGCCAACGTCCTGACTTTC. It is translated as CASNRGGVRGTGANVLTF.

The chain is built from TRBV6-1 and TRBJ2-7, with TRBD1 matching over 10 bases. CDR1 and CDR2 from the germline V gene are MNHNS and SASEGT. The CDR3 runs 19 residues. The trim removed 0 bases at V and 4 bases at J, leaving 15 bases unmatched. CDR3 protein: CASSEAGQGVLAARYEQYF. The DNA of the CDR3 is TGTGCCAGCAGTGAAGCTGGACAGGGGGTGCTAGCGGCTAGGTACGAGCAGTACTTC.